Listed below are T cell receptor beta chains from one sample, sequenced in a study of blood T cell repertoires in COVID-19. TCRdb's table, derived via immunoSEQ multiplex PCR, lists solely in-frame clones and lacks some. The repertoire holds 250,000 to 300,000 clones, with around nine tenths as singletons. The specimen sequenced was peripheral blood. All receptors derive from a woman in her 70s with COVID-19, enrolled during active disease. Both conserved end residues are part of each CDR3. The order of the fields is clone size, J gene, V gene, D gene, CDR3 DNA, CDR3 protein. The D gene is left open where the match is weak. Some rows mark clone size as missing; the rest say once, few, many or name a class of expanded clone.

few | TRBJ1-5 | TRBV9 | TRBD1 | TGTGCCAGCAGCGTAGTGAGGGGGCAGAATAGCAATCAGCCCCAGCATTTT | CASSVVRGQNSNQPQHF
- | TRBJ2-3 | TRBV27 | TRBD2 | TGTGCCAGCAGTTTAGATCCGGGGGGGGAGGGTACGCAGTATTTT | CASSLDPGGEGTQYF
- | TRBJ1-4 | TRBV27 | - | TGTGCCAGCAGTTCCCTTTTAGATACAACTAATGAAAAACTGTTTTTT | CASSSLLDTTNEKLFF
- | TRBJ2-3 | TRBV21-1 | - | TGTGCCAGCAGCACGTCTGGGCGGGGGGCCACGACTAGCACAGATACGCAGTATTTT | CASSTSGRGATTSTDTQYF
- | TRBJ2-3 | TRBV27 | - | TGTGCCAGCAGTTTACTTGGATCAGGTACGCAGTATTTT | CASSLLGSGTQYF
- | TRBJ2-7 | TRBV11-2 | - | TGTGCCAGCAGCTTAGACACGACTCGTCCCTACGAGCAGTACTTC | CASSLDTTRPYEQYF
few | TRBJ1-5 | TRBV27 | TRBD1 | TGTGCCAGCACCACTACAGGGGGTCCCAATCAGCCCCAGCATTTT | CASTTTGGPNQPQHF
few | TRBJ1-2 | TRBV28 | - | TGTGCCAGCAGTTCGGACAGAAGCCCCTATGGCTACACCTTC | CASSSDRSPYGYTF
- | TRBJ2-3 | TRBV5-1 | TRBD1 | TGCGCCAGCAGCTTGGGTACAGGGGAAGATACGCAGTATTTT | CASSLGTGEDTQYF
- | TRBJ1-3 | TRBV12-3/TRBV12-4 | - | TGTGCCAGCAGGCGATCTGGAAACACCATATATTTT | CASRRSGNTIYF
once | TRBJ2-7 | TRBV11-2 | TRBD2 | TGTGCCAGCAGCTTATTCAACGGGGGGTTCTCCTACGAGCAGTACTTC | CASSLFNGGFSYEQYF
few | TRBJ1-1 | TRBV5-1 | - | TGCGCCAGCAGCGCGGGACGGATGAACACTGAAGCTTTCTTT | CASSAGRMNTEAFF
- | TRBJ1-2 | TRBV4-1 | TRBD1 | TGCGCCAGCAGCCAAGATATGACAGGGGGTACGAACTATGGCTACACCTTC | CASSQDMTGGTNYGYTF
- | TRBJ2-7 | TRBV18 | - | TGTGCCAGCTCACCACGAGAACAGGGTCAAGAGTACTTC | CASSPREQGQEYF
- | TRBJ1-5 | TRBV3-1/TRBV3-2 | TRBD1 | TGTGCCAGCAGCTTCGGGACAGGGGGTGAGCCCCAGCATTTT | CASSFGTGGEPQHF
- | TRBJ1-5 | TRBV18 | - | TGTGCCAGCTCGCGGGAAGGGAGTAGCCAGCCCCAGCATTTT | CASSREGSSQPQHF
- | TRBJ2-3 | TRBV19 | - | TGTGCCAGTAGTCAAAAGCGGCATACCACAGATACGCAGTATTTT | CASSQKRHTTDTQYF
- | TRBJ2-5 | TRBV7-8 | - | TGTGCCAGCAGCTTACGGGCGGGGGCCCACCAAGAGACCCAGTACTTC | CASSLRAGAHQETQYF
once | TRBJ1-1 | TRBV27 | - | TGTGCCAGCAGTTTATCTTCCGGGGGGCACACTGAAGCTTTCTTT | CASSLSSGGHTEAFF
once | TRBJ2-1 | TRBV7-8 | TRBD2 | TGTGCCAGCAGCTTAGAGCTAGCGGAGCATGAGCAGTTCTTC | CASSLELAEHEQFF
- | TRBJ1-1 | TRBV12-5 | - | TGTGCTAGTGGTTTGGTAGTAGGCAGGGAAATGAACACTGAAGCTTTCTTT | CASGLVVGREMNTEAFF
- | TRBJ1-1 | TRBV7-6 | - | TGTGCCAGCAGCCAAAACACTGAAGCTTTCTTT | CASSQNTEAFF
- | TRBJ2-7 | TRBV30 | - | TGTGCCTGGGGGGGGAGCTCCTACGAGCAGTACTTC | CAWGGSSYEQYF
- | TRBJ1-1 | TRBV12-3/TRBV12-4 | TRBD1 | TGTGCCAGTCGGACAGGGGGCAACACTGAAGCTTTCTTT | CASRTGGNTEAFF
few | TRBJ1-2 | TRBV2 | - | TGTGCCGGACGGGAAGCTAACTATGGCTACACCTTC | CAGREANYGYTF
- | TRBJ2-5 | TRBV5-1 | TRBD1 | TGCGCCAGCAGCGCGGGACAGGGGGCGCGGGAGACCCAGTACTTC | CASSAGQGARETQYF
- | TRBJ1-1 | TRBV3-1/TRBV3-2 | - | TGTGCCAGCAGCCAAGATGGTGGGCGCACTGAAGCTTTCTTT | CASSQDGGRTEAFF
- | TRBJ1-4 | TRBV6-5 | - | TGTGCCAGCAGGGGGGGACTTAATGAAAAACTGTTTTTT | CASRGGLNEKLFF
- | TRBJ2-3 | TRBV12-2 | - | TGTGCAAGTCGCTTAGGCAAGGTGCGACTAGCGGGGAGTAGCACAGATACGCAGTATTTT | CASRLGKVRLAGSSTDTQYF
- | TRBJ1-2 | TRBV6-6 | - | TGTGCCAGCAACTCGGGACTTGACTACACCTTC | CASNSGLDYTF
- | TRBJ2-3 | TRBV9 | - | TGTGCCAGCAGCGTAGTATCTAGCGTAACAGATACGCAGTATTTT | CASSVVSSVTDTQYF
few | TRBJ2-7 | TRBV15 | - | TGTGCCACCAGCACCGGTATAGGGGGGGCTTACGAGCAGTACTTC | CATSTGIGGAYEQYF
- | TRBJ1-3 | TRBV4-3 | - | TGCGCCAGCAGCCAAGATGGGGGCAGGGGAAACACCATATATTTT | CASSQDGGRGNTIYF
- | TRBJ1-1 | TRBV7-6 | TRBD1 | TGTGCCAGCGGGACAGGGTCGGGAACTGAAGCTTTCTTT | CASGTGSGTEAFF
- | TRBJ2-1 | TRBV28 | - | TGTGCCAGCAGTCCCGACAGCTACAATGAGCAGTTCTTC | CASSPDSYNEQFF
- | TRBJ1-1 | TRBV29-1 | TRBD1 | TGCAGCTCCCGGGACAGCATGAACACTGAAGCTTTCTTT | CSSRDSMNTEAFF
- | TRBJ2-7 | TRBV5-1 | - | TGCGCCAGCAGCCTGGACGGGGCCTACGAGCAGTACTTC | CASSLDGAYEQYF
- | TRBJ2-5 | TRBV5-4 | TRBD2 | TGTGCCAGCAGCTTGGCAGCGGGGGGGTCGGAGACCCAGTACTTC | CASSLAAGGSETQYF
- | TRBJ2-4 | TRBV6-2/TRBV6-3 | - | TGTGCCAGCAGTTATTCCGACAGGTCAGGCAAAAACATTCAGTACTTC | CASSYSDRSGKNIQYF
few | TRBJ1-1 | TRBV19 | TRBD1 | TGTGCCAGTATCACTACAGGGGAGACTGAAGCTTTCTTT | CASITTGETEAFF
- | TRBJ1-5 | TRBV6-5 | - | TGTGCCAGCAGCACCCCCGGTGAGGCCCAGCATTTT | CASSTPGEAQHF
- | TRBJ2-1 | TRBV28 | TRBD1 | TGTGCCAGCAGGAGAACAGGGGGCTCCTACAATGAGCAGTTCTTC | CASRRTGGSYNEQFF
- | TRBJ1-5 | TRBV6-6 | - | TGTGCCAGCAGTGGGAGAAATCAGCCCCAGCATTTT | CASSGRNQPQHF
- | TRBJ1-6 | TRBV3-1/TRBV3-2 | - | TGTGCCAGCAGCCAGAAAGGCGGTCTTTCACCCCTCCACTTT | CASSQKGGLSPLHF
once | TRBJ2-2 | TRBV24-1 | TRBD1 | TGTGCCACCAGTGACACCCTGACAGGGGCGAACACCGGGGAGCTGTTTTTT | CATSDTLTGANTGELFF
- | TRBJ1-4 | TRBV5-1 | TRBD1 | TGCGCCAGCAGCTTGGAGGGACAGGGTCGTGAAAAACTGTTTTTT | CASSLEGQGREKLFF
- | TRBJ2-6 | TRBV2 | - | TGTGCCAGCAGTGACACAGGGCTGCCTGGGGCCAACGTCCTGACTTTC | CASSDTGLPGANVLTF
- | TRBJ2-3 | TRBV19 | - | TGTGCCAGTTGGAGTGGAGGGGAGGTAGATACGCAGTATTTT | CASWSGGEVDTQYF
- | TRBJ1-2 | TRBV23-1 | - | TGCGCCAGCAGTCAATCGGACAGCGACTCTAACTATGGCTACACCTTC | CASSQSDSDSNYGYTF
- | TRBJ2-5 | TRBV19 | - | TGTGCCAGTAGCCCGACAGGCCCTTGCTGGGAGACCCAGTACTTC | CASSPTGPCWETQYF
- | TRBJ2-7 | TRBV4-3 | TRBD2 | TGCGCCAGCAGCCAAGGTCCGGGGGGGCGGGAGCAGTACTTC | CASSQGPGGREQYF
- | TRBJ2-7 | TRBV7-9 | TRBD1 | TGTGCCAGCAGCTCTGCGCGGACAGGGAGCTACGAGCAGTACTTC | CASSSARTGSYEQYF
once | TRBJ1-1 | TRBV7-3 | TRBD1 | TGTGCCAGCAGCCTTAATCTCGGACAGGGCTATGAAGCTTTCTTT | CASSLNLGQGYEAFF
- | TRBJ1-3 | TRBV2 | TRBD1 | TGTGCCAGCAGTCGACAGGGAGGAGGAAACACCATATATTTT | CASSRQGGGNTIYF